This is a list of T cell receptor beta chains from one sample in a study of blood T cell repertoires in COVID-19. This table comes from immunoSEQ multiplex PCR, and its TCRdb copy is limited to in-frame clones, with some not included. The sample consists of about 240,000 clones, around 90% of them appearing once. Sequencing was done on a sample of PBMCs or T cells enriched from blood (not recorded which). Receptor source: a woman in her twenties or thirties with acute COVID-19. Each CDR3 is given with its conserved first and last residue. Fields, in order: CDR3 length, clone size, V gene, J gene, D gene, CDR3 DNA, CDR3 protein. D genes are given only for firm matches. Clone size is stated in some rows and not others, as once, few, many or a class when expanded.

>15|NA|TRBV6-5|TRBJ2-2|NA
TGTGCCAGCACTGGGTACAGTAGTTGGCCCGGGGAGCTGTTTTTT
CASTGYSSWPGELFF
>16|few|TRBV5-8|TRBJ1-5|NA
TGTGCCAGCAGCTTATTAGGGGGAGTTGGGAATCAGCCCCAGCATTTT
CASSLLGGVGNQPQHF
>14|NA|TRBV4-1|TRBJ1-5|NA
TGCGCCAGCAGCCATTACACCGGAGATCAGCCCCAGCATTTT
CASSHYTGDQPQHF
>17|NA|TRBV18|TRBJ1-1|NA
TGTGCCAGCTCAGCAAGGGACTACAGTCGATTGAACACTGAAGCTTTCTTT
CASSARDYSRLNTEAFF
>14|NA|TRBV6-5|TRBJ1-1|NA
TGTGCCAGCAGTTACTCGACAGGACACACTGAAGCTTTCTTT
CASSYSTGHTEAFF
>14|NA|TRBV29-1|TRBJ2-5|NA
TGCAGCGTTGCCCTTACAGGTTTATTGGAGACCCAGTACTTC
CSVALTGLLETQYF
>14|NA|TRBV18|TRBJ1-3|TRBD1
TGTGCCAGCTCACGACAGGGGGCAAGTAACACCATATATTTT
CASSRQGASNTIYF
>13|NA|TRBV27|TRBJ2-7|NA
TGTGCCAGCAGTTTGGGCGTAGCCTACGAGCAGTACTTC
CASSLGVAYEQYF
>17|NA|TRBV4-2|TRBJ1-1|NA
TGTGCCAGCAGCCAACGGGTACGGGGGTTCAACCCCACTGAAGCTTTCTTT
CASSQRVRGFNPTEAFF
>14|few|TRBV10-2|TRBJ1-2|NA
TGCGCCAGCATGGGAACGGACACGAACTATGGCTACACCTTC
CASMGTDTNYGYTF
>13|once|TRBV30|TRBJ2-7|TRBD2
TGTGCCTGGAGTCCCGGGGGGGGATACGAGCAGTACTTC
CAWSPGGGYEQYF
>14|few|TRBV3-1/TRBV3-2|TRBJ2-7|NA
TGTGCCAGCAGCCAAGGTCGGGACAACTACGAGCAGTACTTC
CASSQGRDNYEQYF
>19|NA|TRBV4-1|TRBJ2-7|TRBD2
TGCGCCAGCAGCCCACAAGAGATCGGAGGGCGGGGGGGCCGTGGCGAGCAGTACTTC
CASSPQEIGGRGGRGEQYF
>13|NA|TRBV19|TRBJ1-4|NA
TGTGCCAGTAGTGTCACTTCTCGGGAAAAACTGTTTTTT
CASSVTSREKLFF
>16|NA|TRBV4-1|TRBJ1-5|NA
TGCGCCAGCAGCCCCGGGAGGGACTCCGCGGGTCAGCCCCAGCATTTT
CASSPGRDSAGQPQHF
>12|NA|TRBV6-2/TRBV6-3|TRBJ1-2|TRBD1
TGTGCCAGCAGTTGGGGACAGGGGTACTACACCTTC
CASSWGQGYYTF
>16|NA|TRBV6-5|TRBJ2-4|TRBD1
TGTGCCAGCAGTTCAGACAGGGTGGCGGCCAAAAACATTCAGTACTTC
CASSSDRVAAKNIQYF
>13|NA|TRBV12-3/TRBV12-4|TRBJ2-5|TRBD2
TGTGCCGGCTCGCGGGGGGTCTCGGAGACCCAGTACTTC
CAGSRGVSETQYF
>13|few|TRBV12-3/TRBV12-4|TRBJ1-6|NA
TGTGCCAGCAGTTTAGGGCACAATTCACCCCTCCACTTT
CASSLGHNSPLHF
>13|NA|TRBV10-1|TRBJ1-1|NA
TGCGCCAGCAGTGGACAAGGGGTTCCTGAAGCTTTCTTT
CASSGQGVPEAFF
>15|few|TRBV6-5|TRBJ1-2|TRBD1
TGTGCCAGCAGTTACTCGAGCTCAACAGGGGCTGGCTACACCTTC
CASSYSSSTGAGYTF
>15|NA|TRBV11-2|TRBJ2-1|TRBD1
TGTGCCAGCAGCCCTGTTGACAGGGCGGACAATGAGCAGTTCTTC
CASSPVDRADNEQFF
>16|many|TRBV5-8|TRBJ1-4|NA
TGTGCCAGCAGCCCTATGATGGCGGGGGGCGGTGAAAAACTGTTTTTT
CASSPMMAGGGEKLFF
>17|NA|TRBV19|TRBJ2-6|TRBD2
TGTGCCAGTAGTATGCGCGGGGGGGCCGCTGGGGCCAACGTCCTGACTTTC
CASSMRGGAAGANVLTF
>14|NA|TRBV19|TRBJ2-7|NA
TGTGCCAGTAGTATAGCAGGCAGCTCCTACGAGCAGTACTTC
CASSIAGSSYEQYF
>11|few|TRBV7-8|TRBJ1-5|NA
TGTGCCAGCAGCCCCGGTGGGCCCCAGCATTTT
CASSPGGPQHF
>16|NA|TRBV9|TRBJ2-2|TRBD2
TGTGCCAGCAGTTGGGGAGGGGTCTATCAGCCCGGGGAGCTGTTTTTT
CASSWGGVYQPGELFF
>15|NA|TRBV4-2|TRBJ2-2|NA
TGTGCCAGCAGCCAAGAACAGGGTTACACCGGGGAGCTGTTTTTT
CASSQEQGYTGELFF
>17|NA|TRBV27|TRBJ2-3|TRBD2
TGTGCCAGCCAGTTATTTGCGGGGGGGCCGAGCACAGATACGCAGTATTTT
CASQLFAGGPSTDTQYF
>15|NA|TRBV6-6|TRBJ1-1|TRBD1
TGTGCCAGCAGTCGCCCGGGACAGGGGAACACTGAAGCTTTCTTT
CASSRPGQGNTEAFF
>13|NA|TRBV11-2|TRBJ2-1|TRBD1
TGTGCCAGCAGCCCGGGACAGAATAATGAGCAGTTCTTC
CASSPGQNNEQFF
>15|NA|TRBV7-2|TRBJ1-6|TRBD1
TGTGCCAGCAGCTCTCGGACAGGGGCGGATTCACCCCTCCACTTT
CASSSRTGADSPLHF
>15|NA|TRBV5-6|TRBJ1-4|NA
TGTGCCAGCAGCTTGAGAGGGGGGGATAATGAAAAACTGTTTTTT
CASSLRGGDNEKLFF
>13|NA|TRBV12-3/TRBV12-4|TRBJ1-1|NA
TGTGCCAGCAGTCCCGGGGGAGGGACTGAAGCTTTCTTT
CASSPGGGTEAFF
>16|NA|TRBV29-1|TRBJ1-2|NA
TGCAGCGTTGAAGATTGGGGGGACCAACGGGGCTATGGCTACACCTTC
CSVEDWGDQRGYGYTF
>16|NA|TRBV3-1/TRBV3-2|TRBJ1-5|NA
TGTGCCAGCAGCCAAGAAGCCGCGGGAGGCAATCAGCCCCAGCATTTT
CASSQEAAGGNQPQHF
>11|once|TRBV20-1|TRBJ2-1|NA
TGCAGTGCTAGCCCGGGAAATGAGCAGTTCTTC
CSASPGNEQFF
>15|NA|TRBV5-8|TRBJ1-5|TRBD1
TGTGCCACCTTTAAAACCGGGACAGGGTATCAGCCCCAGCATTTT
CATFKTGTGYQPQHF
>13|few|TRBV4-1|TRBJ2-7|NA
TGCGCCAGCAGCCCTCGGACAGCCTACGAGCAGTACTTC
CASSPRTAYEQYF
>16|NA|TRBV5-1|TRBJ1-1|NA
TGCGCCAGCAGCTTGGCAGAAGAAGGGGGAGAGGCTGAAGCTTTCTTT
CASSLAEEGGEAEAFF
>16|NA|TRBV6-4|TRBJ2-2|TRBD1
TGTGCCAGCAGTTCACAGGGGGCAATGAACACCGGGGAGCTGTTTTTT
CASSSQGAMNTGELFF
>14|NA|TRBV6-5|TRBJ1-1|NA
TGTGCCAGCTATCGGGACTTAGGGCTCACTGAAGCTTTCTTT
CASYRDLGLTEAFF
>14|NA|TRBV5-4|TRBJ2-3|TRBD1
TGTGCCAGCAGCTTTTCAGGGGGTACAGATACGCAGTATTTT
CASSFSGGTDTQYF
>16|NA|TRBV7-2|TRBJ1-2|TRBD1
TGTGCCAGCAGCCCGGTTTTTCAGGGGGCAGACTATGGCTACACCTTC
CASSPVFQGADYGYTF
>14|NA|TRBV2|TRBJ1-2|TRBD1
TGTGCCAGCCCGGAGGACAGGGGAATCCATGGCTACACCTTC
CASPEDRGIHGYTF
>15|NA|TRBV5-5|TRBJ2-5|TRBD2
TGTGCCAGCAGCTTTGTGCGGGGGGGCGGAGAGACCCAGTACTTC
CASSFVRGGGETQYF